This TCR beta chain was recovered during a study of blood T cell repertoires in COVID-19. Study context: The United States, Italy and Spain supplied acute and convalescent COVID-19 samples. T cells, B-cell-depleted T cells, or PBMCs provided the cDNA or gDNA that served as material.

Trimming at V came to 5 bases and at J to 0 bases, leaving 5 bases not matched to a gene. Germline V gives CDR1 SGHNT, CDR2 YENEEA. The CDR3 is made up of 15 amino acids. Only in-frame clones appear in the TCRdb table, and some are missing; sequencing was by immunoSEQ multiplex PCR. The sample includes about 83,000 clones, roughly 86% seen only once; the top ten take 8%. This clone was seen once. The rearrangement joins TRBV11-3 to TRBJ2-3; 7 nucleotides match TRBD1. The sequenced sample consisted of peripheral blood. The source of this sequence is a man aged 45-65 years with active COVID-19. CDR3 bases: TGTGCCAGCAGCCCCAGGGGGTACAGCACAGATACGCAGTATTTT. Amino acid sequence: CASSPRGYSTDTQYF. Based on the CDR3 plus reference TRBV11-3 and TRBJ2-3, the full variable domain is EAGVVQSPRYKIIEKKQPVAFWCNPISGHNTLYWYLQNLGQGPELLIRYENEEAVDDSQLPKDRFSAERLKGVDSTLKIQPAELGDSAVYLCASSPRGYSTDTQYFGPGTRLTVL.